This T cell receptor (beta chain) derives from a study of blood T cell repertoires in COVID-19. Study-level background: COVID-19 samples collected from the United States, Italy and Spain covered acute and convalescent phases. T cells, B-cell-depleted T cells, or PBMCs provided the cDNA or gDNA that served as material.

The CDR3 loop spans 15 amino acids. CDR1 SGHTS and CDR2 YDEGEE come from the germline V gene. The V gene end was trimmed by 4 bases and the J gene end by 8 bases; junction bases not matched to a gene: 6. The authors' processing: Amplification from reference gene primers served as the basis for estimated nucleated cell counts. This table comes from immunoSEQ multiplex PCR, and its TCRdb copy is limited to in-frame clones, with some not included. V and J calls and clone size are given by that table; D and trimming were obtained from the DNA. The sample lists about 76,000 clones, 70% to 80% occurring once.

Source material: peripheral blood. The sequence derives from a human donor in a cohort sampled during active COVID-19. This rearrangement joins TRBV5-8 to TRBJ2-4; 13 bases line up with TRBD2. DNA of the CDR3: TGTGCCAGCAGCACCGGGACTAGCGGGATAGACATTCAGTACTTC. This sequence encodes CASSTGTSGIDIQYF.